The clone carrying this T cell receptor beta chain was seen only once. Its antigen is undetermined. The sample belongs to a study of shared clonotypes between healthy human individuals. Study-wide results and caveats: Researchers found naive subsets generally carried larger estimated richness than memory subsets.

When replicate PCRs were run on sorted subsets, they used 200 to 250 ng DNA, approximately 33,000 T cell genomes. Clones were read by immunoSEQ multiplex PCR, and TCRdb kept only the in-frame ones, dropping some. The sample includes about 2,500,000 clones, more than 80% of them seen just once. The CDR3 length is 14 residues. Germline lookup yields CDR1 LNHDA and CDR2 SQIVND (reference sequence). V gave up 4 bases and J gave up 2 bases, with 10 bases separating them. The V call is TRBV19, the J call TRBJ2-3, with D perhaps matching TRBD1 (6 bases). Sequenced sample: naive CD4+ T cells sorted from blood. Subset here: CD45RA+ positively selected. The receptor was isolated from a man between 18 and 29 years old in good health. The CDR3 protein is CASSKGQYTDTQYF. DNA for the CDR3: TGTGCCAGTAGTAAAGGACAGTACACAGATACGCAGTATTTT.